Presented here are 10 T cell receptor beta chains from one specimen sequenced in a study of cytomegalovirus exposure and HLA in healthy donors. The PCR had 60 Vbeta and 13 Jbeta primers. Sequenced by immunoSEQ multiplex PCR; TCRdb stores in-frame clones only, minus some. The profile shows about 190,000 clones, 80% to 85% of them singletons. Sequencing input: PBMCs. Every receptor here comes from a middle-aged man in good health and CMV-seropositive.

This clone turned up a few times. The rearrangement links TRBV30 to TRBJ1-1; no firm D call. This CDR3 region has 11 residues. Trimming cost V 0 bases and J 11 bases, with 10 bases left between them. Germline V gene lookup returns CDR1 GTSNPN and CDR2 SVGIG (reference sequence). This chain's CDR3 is CAWSVKERAFF. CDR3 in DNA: TGTGCCTGGAGTGTCAAAGAACGGGCTTTCTTT. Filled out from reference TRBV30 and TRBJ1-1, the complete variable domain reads SQTIHQWPATLVQPVGSPLSLECTVEGTSNPNLYWYRQAAGRGLQLLFYSVGIGQISSEVPQNLSASRPQDRQFILSSKKLLLSDSGFYLCAWSVKERAFFGQGTRLTVV.

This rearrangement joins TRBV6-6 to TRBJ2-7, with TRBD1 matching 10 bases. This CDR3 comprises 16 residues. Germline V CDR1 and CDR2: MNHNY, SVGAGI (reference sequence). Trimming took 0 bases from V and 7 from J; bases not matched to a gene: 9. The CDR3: CASSYSKGQGVSEQYF. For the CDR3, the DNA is TGTGCCAGCAGTTACTCGAAAGGACAGGGGGTTTCGGAGCAGTACTTC.

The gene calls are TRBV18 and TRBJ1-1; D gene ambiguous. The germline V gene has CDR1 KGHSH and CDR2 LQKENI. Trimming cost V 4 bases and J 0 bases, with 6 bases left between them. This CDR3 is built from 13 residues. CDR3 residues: CASSLRVNTEAFF. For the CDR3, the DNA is TGTGCCAGCTCACTTCGGGTGAACACTGAAGCTTTCTTT.

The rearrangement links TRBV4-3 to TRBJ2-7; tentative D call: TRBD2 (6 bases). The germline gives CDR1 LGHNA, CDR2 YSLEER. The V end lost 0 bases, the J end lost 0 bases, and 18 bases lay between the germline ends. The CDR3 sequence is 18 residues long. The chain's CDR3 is CASSQEVSIADYSYEQYF. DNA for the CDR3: TGCGCCAGCAGCCAAGAGGTTAGTATTGCGGACTACTCCTACGAGCAGTACTTC.

The CDR3: CASKTDGGGQPQHF. The CDR3 bases are TGTGCCAGCAAAACTGACGGCGGGGGTCAGCCCCAGCATTTT. The chain has TRBV28 and TRBJ1-5, with D possibly being TRBD1 (5 bases). Trimming took 7 bases from V and 6 from J, leaving 16 bases between them. The CDR3 loop spans 14 amino acids. Germline V gene lookup returns CDR1 MDHEN and CDR2 SYDVKM.

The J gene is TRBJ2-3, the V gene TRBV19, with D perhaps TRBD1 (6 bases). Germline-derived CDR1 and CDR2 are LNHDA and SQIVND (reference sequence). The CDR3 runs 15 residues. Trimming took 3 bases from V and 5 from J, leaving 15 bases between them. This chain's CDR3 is CASSITHTGIDTQYF. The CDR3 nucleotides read TGTGCCAGTAGTATTACTCACACAGGGATAGATACGCAGTATTTT.

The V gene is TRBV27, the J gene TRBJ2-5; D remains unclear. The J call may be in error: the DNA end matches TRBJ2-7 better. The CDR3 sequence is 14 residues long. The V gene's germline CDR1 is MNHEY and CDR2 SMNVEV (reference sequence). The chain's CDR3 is CASSHPSRFYEQYF. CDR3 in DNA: TGTGCCAGCAGTCACCCCTCACGTTTCTACGAGCAGTACTTC.

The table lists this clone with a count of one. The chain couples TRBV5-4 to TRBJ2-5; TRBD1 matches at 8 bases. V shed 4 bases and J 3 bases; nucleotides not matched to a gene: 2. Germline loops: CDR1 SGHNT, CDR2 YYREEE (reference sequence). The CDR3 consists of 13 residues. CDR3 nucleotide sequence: TGTGCCAGCAGCATGGACAGGGAAGAGACCCAGTACTTC. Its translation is CASSMDREETQYF.

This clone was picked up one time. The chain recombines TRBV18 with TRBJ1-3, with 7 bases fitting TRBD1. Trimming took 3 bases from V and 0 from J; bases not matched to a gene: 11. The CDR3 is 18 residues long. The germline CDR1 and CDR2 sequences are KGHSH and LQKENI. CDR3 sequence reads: CASSPLGTARSSGNTIYF. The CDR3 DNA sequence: TGTGCCAGCTCACCTCTCGGGACAGCCCGCTCCTCTGGAAACACCATATATTTT. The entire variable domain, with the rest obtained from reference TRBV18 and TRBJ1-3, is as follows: NAGVMQNPRHLVRRRGQEARLRCSPMKGHSHVYWYRQLPEEGLKFMVYLQKENIIDESGMPKERFSAEFPKEGPSILRIQQVVRGDSAAYFCASSPLGTARSSGNTIYFGEGSWLTVV.

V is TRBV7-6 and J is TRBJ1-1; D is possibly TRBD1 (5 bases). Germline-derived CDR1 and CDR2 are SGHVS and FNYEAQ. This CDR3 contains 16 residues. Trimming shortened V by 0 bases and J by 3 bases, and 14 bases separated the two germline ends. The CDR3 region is CASSLARQGADTEAFF. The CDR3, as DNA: TGTGCCAGCAGCTTAGCTAGGCAGGGCGCGGACACTGAAGCTTTCTTT.